These 18 T cell receptor beta chains were sequenced from one sample in a study of radiation and T cells in renal cell carcinoma. Treatment reported: treatment-naive control, cytoreductive nephrectomy. Only in-frame clones appear in the TCRdb table, and some are missing; sequencing was by immunoSEQ multiplex PCR. Here the sample spans some 25,000 clones, roughly 64% being singletons. This specimen was tumor tissue, taken from a patient whose treatment was nephrectomy without radiotherapy. The receptor source for this set is a man in his forties or fifties with renal cell carcinoma.

CDR3 residues: CASAPYMSVGELFF. In DNA form, the CDR3 reads TGTGCCAGCGCCCCCTACATGTCGGTCGGGGAGCTGTTTTTT. The chain employs TRBV7-2 and TRBJ2-2, with D unresolved. Germline V gives CDR1 SGHTA, CDR2 FQGNSA. The germline V and J ends were trimmed by 8 bases and 7 bases, with 17 bases remaining between them. The CDR3 has 14 residues.

This rearrangement joins TRBV9 to TRBJ2-3, with a possible D match to TRBD2 (5 bases). V was trimmed by 4 bases and J by 5 bases, leaving 23 bases between them. The CDR3 spans 17 residues. Germline CDR1 and CDR2: SGDLS and YYNGEE. DNA for the CDR3: TGTGCCAGCAGCCCAGGTGGTAGCGTCCTTAGGATAGATACGCAGTATTTT. Translated, it gives CASSPGGSVLRIDTQYF.

The chain links TRBV5-5 to TRBJ2-6; D is unclear. The CDR3 runs to 16 residues. Germline lookup yields CDR1 SGHKS and CDR2 YYEKEE (reference sequence). Trimming removed 7 bases at V and 5 bases at J, with 19 bases between. The CDR3 here is CASPLLAQSRANVLTF. The DNA of the CDR3 is TGTGCCAGCCCGCTTCTCGCACAAAGTCGGGCCAACGTCCTGACTTTC.

The chain is built from TRBV6-1 and TRBJ2-5, with D perhaps TRBD2 (5 bases). V lost 10 bases and J lost 5, with 14 bases in between. In germline, CDR1 is MNHNS, CDR2 SASEGT. The CDR3 runs 12 residues. The CDR3 reads CATTGVVETQYF. CDR3 nucleotides: TGTGCCACCACCGGGGTTGTGGAGACCCAGTACTTC.

The chain is built from TRBV6-1 and TRBJ1-5, with TRBD1 as a possible D gene (5 bases). This CDR3 spans 13 amino acids. V shed 6 bases and J shed 4 bases, with 10 bases lying between them. Germline V gives CDR1 MNHNS, CDR2 SASEGT. The CDR3 nucleotides are TGTGCCAGCAGGTCTAACAGGAATCAGCCCCAGCATTTT. Amino acid sequence: CASRSNRNQPQHF.

J is TRBJ1-2 and V is TRBV6-6, with D tentatively TRBD1 (5 bases). This CDR3 spans 11 amino acids. With 4 bases removed from V and 7 bases from J, the gap between germline ends came to 7 bases. CDR1 MNHNY and CDR2 SVGAGI come from the germline V gene (reference sequence). CDR3 region: CASSLGPGYTF. CDR3 coding DNA: TGTGCCAGCAGTTTGGGACCTGGCTACACCTTC.

The chain uses TRBV18 and TRBJ1-2; D not certain. The CDR3 is 15 residues long. V lost 1 base and J 4 bases, leaving 13 bases between the germline ends. Germline values: CDR1 KGHSH, CDR2 LQKENI. CDR3 nucleotides: TGTGCCAGCTCACCACTCCAGGAGGTCCTCTATGGCTACACCTTC. Translated, it gives CASSPLQEVLYGYTF. Full variable domain (missing parts from reference TRBV18 and TRBJ1-2): NAGVMQNPRHLVRRRGQEARLRCSPMKGHSHVYWYRQLPEEGLKFMVYLQKENIIDESGMPKERFSAEFPKEGPSILRIQQVVRGDSAAYFCASSPLQEVLYGYTFGSGTRLTVV.

V gene TRBV10-3 combines with J gene TRBJ1-6; D is ambiguous. CDR3 length equals 17 residues. Trimming took 4 bases from V and 6 from J, leaving 19 bases between them. Germline CDR1 and CDR2: ENHRY and SYGVKD. The CDR3 nucleotides read TGTGCCATCAGTGGCACCCAAGCGGACGCTGGTAATTCACCCCTCCACTTT. Translation gives CAISGTQADAGNSPLHF.

The genes are TRBV7-8 and TRBJ2-3; D perhaps matches TRBD1 (5 bases). The CDR3 totals 16 residues. With 1 base removed from V and 4 bases from J, the gap between germline ends came to 15 bases. CDR1 is SGHVS and CDR2 is FQNEAQ in the germline V gene. The CDR3 nucleotides are TGTGCCAGCAGCTTAGTGGGGCGATACGTCGCAGATACGCAGTATTTT. This encodes CASSLVGRYVADTQYF.

This chain links TRBV28 with TRBJ2-4; 10 bases are a match to TRBD2. The CDR3 spans 20 residues. Germline V CDR1 and CDR2: MDHEN, SYDVKM. Trimming cost V 5 bases and J 0 bases; bases outside gene matches: 16. Here the CDR3 reads CASSPGLARTEILAKNIQYF. The CDR3 coding sequence is TGTGCCAGCAGTCCGGGACTAGCGAGGACCGAGATCCTAGCCAAAAACATTCAGTACTTC.

The rearrangement joins TRBV29-1 to TRBJ2-2; tentatively, D is TRBD2 (6 bases). The V gene's germline CDR1 is SQVTM and CDR2 ANQGSEA. This CDR3 region has 15 residues. Deletions cut 6 bases from V and 1 base from J, with 15 bases between. The CDR3 region has the DNA TGCAGCGTACCCCGGGGTAGCGGGAACACCGGGGAGCTGTTTTTT. This encodes CSVPRGSGNTGELFF.

V and J are TRBV15 and TRBJ1-5; 7 bases match TRBD1. V lost 0 bases, J lost 5 bases, and 1 base stayed unmatched. The germline CDR1 and CDR2 sequences are LNHNV and YYDKDF (reference sequence). CDR3 length: 14 amino acids. CDR3 nucleotide sequence: TGTGCCACCAGCAGAGAAGACAGGGATCAGCCCCAGCATTTT. It specifies CATSREDRDQPQHF.

This clone was detected once. The gene calls are TRBV4-2 and TRBJ2-1; no firm D call. The length of the CDR3 is 16 residues. The V end lost 4 bases, the J end lost 4 bases, and 17 bases lay between the germline ends. CDR1 LGHNA and CDR2 YNFKEQ come from the germline V gene. CDR3 in amino acids: CASSRGLVNQYNEQFF. The CDR3 DNA is TGTGCCAGCAGCCGCGGTTTAGTAAACCAATACAATGAGCAGTTCTTC.

V and J are TRBV4-2 and TRBJ1-6; 10 bases align to TRBD1. V dropped 6 bases and J dropped 9; count of bases not matched to a gene: 20. This CDR3 comprises 19 residues. Germline V gene sequence: CDR1 LGHNA, CDR2 YNFKEQ. The CDR3 sequence: CASSPRNSGTGDKLSPLHF. CDR3 DNA sequence: TGTGCCAGCAGTCCAAGAAATAGCGGGACAGGGGACAAACTTTCACCCCTCCACTTT.

This chain joins TRBV6-1 and TRBJ2-1; the D is unclear. Germline V lookup: CDR1 MNHNS, CDR2 SASEGT. This CDR3 is built from 15 residues. The V and J ends lost 1 base and 0 bases respectively, with 7 bases between them. The CDR3 bases are TGTGCCAGCAGTGAAGACGGCAGCTCCTACAATGAGCAGTTCTTC. Residues: CASSEDGSSYNEQFF.

The chain is built from TRBV7-8 and TRBJ1-4; D is unclear. Trimming cost V 5 bases and J 0 bases, with 10 bases left between them. The CDR3 extends over 15 amino acids. CDR1 is SGHVS and CDR2 is FQNEAQ in the germline V gene. CDR3 in amino acids: CASSAPFTTNEKLFF. CDR3 nucleotide sequence: TGTGCCAGCAGCGCCCCCTTTACAACTAATGAAAAACTGTTTTTT.

The gene calls are TRBV9 and TRBJ2-2; D remains unclear. CDR1 and CDR2 from the germline V gene are SGDLS and YYNGEE. This CDR3 region has 14 residues. Trimming stripped 0 bases from V and 7 bases from J, with 10 bases between. CDR3 coding DNA: TGTGCCAGCAGCGTAGATATTGCCATCGGGGAGCTGTTTTTT. Translation: CASSVDIAIGELFF.

This clone was seen a handful of times. The genes are TRBV2 and TRBJ1-6, with D tentatively TRBD1 (6 bases). The germline V and J ends were trimmed by 5 bases and 5 bases, with 13 bases remaining between them. Germline V gene lookup returns CDR1 SNHLY and CDR2 FYNNEI. The length of the CDR3 is 15 residues. The CDR3 loop reads CASSRQQGDNSPLHF. CDR3 coding DNA: TGTGCCAGCAGTCGCCAACAGGGAGATAATTCACCCCTCCACTTT.